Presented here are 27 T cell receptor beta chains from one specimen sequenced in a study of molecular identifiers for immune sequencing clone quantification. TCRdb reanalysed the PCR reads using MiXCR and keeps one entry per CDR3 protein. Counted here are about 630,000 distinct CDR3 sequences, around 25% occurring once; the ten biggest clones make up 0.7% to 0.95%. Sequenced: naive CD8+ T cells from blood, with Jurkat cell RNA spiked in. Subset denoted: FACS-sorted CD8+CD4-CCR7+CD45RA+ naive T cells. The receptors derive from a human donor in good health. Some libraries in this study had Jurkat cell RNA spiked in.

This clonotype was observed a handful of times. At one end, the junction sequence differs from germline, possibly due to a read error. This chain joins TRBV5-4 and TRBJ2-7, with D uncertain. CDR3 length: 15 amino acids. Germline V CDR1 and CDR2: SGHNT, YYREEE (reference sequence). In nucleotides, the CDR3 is TGTGCCAGCAGCTTGGGTGCTGGACCTCCTGGCGAGCATTACTTC. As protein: CASSLGAGPPGEHYF.

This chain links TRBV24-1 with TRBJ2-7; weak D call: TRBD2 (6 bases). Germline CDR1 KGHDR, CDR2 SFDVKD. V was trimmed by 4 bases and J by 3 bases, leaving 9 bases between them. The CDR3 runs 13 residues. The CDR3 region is CATSDADYYEQYF. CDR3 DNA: TGTGCCACCAGTGACGCGGACTACTACGAGCAGTACTTC.

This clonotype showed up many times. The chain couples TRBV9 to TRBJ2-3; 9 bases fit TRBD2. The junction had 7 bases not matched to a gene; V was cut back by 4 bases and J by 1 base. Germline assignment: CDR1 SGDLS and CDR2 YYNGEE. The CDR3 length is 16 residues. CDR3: CASSIDSGGRTDTQYF. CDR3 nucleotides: TGTGCCAGCAGCATCGATAGCGGGGGCCGCACAGATACGCAGTATTTT.

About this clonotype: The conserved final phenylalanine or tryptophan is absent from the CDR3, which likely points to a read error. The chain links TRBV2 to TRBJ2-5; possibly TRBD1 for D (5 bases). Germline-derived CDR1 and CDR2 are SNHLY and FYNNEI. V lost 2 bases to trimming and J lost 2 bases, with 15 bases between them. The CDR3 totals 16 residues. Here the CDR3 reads CASSESAGFGQETQYS. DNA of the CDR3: TGTGCCAGCAGTGAATCGGCAGGGTTCGGGCAAGAGACCCAGTACTCC.

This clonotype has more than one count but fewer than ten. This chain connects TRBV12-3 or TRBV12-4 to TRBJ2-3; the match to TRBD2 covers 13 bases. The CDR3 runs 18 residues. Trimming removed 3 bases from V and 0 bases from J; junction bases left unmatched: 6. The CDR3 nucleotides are TGTGCCAGCAGTTTTTTGACTAGCGGGGGGCTGAGCACAGATACGCAGTATTTT. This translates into CASSFLTSGGLSTDTQYF.

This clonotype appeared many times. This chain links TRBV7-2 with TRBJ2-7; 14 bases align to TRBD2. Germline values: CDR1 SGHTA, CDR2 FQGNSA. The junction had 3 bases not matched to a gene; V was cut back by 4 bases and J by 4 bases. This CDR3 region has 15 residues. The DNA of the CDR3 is TGTGCCAGCAGCTCGGGACTAGCGGGAGTTTACGAGCAGTACTTC. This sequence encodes CASSSGLAGVYEQYF.

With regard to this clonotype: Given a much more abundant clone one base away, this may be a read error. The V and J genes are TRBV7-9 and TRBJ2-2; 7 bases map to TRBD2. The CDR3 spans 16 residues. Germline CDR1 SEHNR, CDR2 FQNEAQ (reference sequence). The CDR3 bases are TGTGCCAGCAGTCAACGACCCGCGGGAGACACCGGGAAGCTGTTTTTT. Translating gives CASSQRPAGDTGKLFF.

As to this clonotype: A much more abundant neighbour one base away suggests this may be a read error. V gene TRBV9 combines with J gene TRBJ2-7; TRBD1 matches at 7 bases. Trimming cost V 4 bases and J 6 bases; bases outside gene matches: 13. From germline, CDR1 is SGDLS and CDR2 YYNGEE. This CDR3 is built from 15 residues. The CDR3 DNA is TGTGCCAGCAGCCCAACTGGGACAGCCTTGTCCGAGCAGTACTTC. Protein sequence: CASSPTGTALSEQYF.

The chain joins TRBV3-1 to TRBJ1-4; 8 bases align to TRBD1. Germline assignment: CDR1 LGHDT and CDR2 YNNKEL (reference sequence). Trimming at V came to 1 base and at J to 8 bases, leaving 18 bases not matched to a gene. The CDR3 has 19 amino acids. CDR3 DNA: TGTGCCAGCAGCCAAGTCTCCAAGCAGGGGGCAGAGATTGGAGAAAAACTGTTTTTT. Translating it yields CASSQVSKQGAEIGEKLFF. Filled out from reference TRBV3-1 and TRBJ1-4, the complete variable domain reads DTAVSQTPKYLVTQMGNDKSIKCEQNLGHDTMYWYKQDSKKFLKIMFSYNNKELIINETVPNRFSPKSPDKAHLNLHINSLELGDSAVYFCASSQVSKQGAEIGEKLFFGSGTQLSVL.

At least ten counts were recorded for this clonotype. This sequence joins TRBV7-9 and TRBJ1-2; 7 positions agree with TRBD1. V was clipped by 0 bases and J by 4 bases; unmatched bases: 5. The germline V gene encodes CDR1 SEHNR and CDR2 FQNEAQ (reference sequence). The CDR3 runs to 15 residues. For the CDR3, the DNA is TGTGCCAGCAGCTTAGCTAACAGGGGCAGCTATGGCTACACCTTC. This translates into CASSLANRGSYGYTF.

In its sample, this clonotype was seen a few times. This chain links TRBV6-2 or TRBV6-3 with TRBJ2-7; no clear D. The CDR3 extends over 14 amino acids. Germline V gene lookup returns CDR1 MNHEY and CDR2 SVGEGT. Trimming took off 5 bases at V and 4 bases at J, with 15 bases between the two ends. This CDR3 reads CASSRLEWAYEQYF. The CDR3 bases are TGTGCCAGCAGTCGACTTGAGTGGGCTTACGAGCAGTACTTC.

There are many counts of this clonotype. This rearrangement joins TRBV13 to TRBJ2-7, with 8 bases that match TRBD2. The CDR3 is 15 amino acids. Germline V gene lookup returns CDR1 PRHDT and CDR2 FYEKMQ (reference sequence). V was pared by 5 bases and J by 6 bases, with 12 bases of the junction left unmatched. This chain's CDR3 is CASSRGLAGIREQYF. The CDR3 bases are TGTGCCAGCAGCCGAGGACTAGCCGGGATCCGCGAGCAGTACTTC.

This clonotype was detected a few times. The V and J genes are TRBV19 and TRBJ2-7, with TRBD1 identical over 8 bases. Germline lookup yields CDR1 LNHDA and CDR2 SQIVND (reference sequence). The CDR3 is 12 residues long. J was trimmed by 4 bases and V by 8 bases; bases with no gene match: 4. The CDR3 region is CASQGQGYEQYF. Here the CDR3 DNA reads TGTGCCAGTCAAGGACAGGGTTACGAGCAGTACTTC.

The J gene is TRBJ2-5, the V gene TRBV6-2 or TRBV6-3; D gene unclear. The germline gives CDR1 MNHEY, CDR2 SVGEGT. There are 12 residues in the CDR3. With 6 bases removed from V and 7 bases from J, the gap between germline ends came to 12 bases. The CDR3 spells CASREVGGTQYF. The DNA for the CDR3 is TGTGCCAGCAGAGAGGTTGGCGGGACCCAGTACTTC.

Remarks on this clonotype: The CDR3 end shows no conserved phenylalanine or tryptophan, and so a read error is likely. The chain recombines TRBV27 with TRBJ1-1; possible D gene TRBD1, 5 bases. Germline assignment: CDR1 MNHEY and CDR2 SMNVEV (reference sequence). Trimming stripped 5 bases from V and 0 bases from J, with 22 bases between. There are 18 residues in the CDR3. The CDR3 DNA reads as TGTGCCAGCAGTCCACTCTCCGTAATAGGGGCAATGAACACTGAAGCTTTCTCT. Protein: CASSPLSVIGAMNTEAFS.

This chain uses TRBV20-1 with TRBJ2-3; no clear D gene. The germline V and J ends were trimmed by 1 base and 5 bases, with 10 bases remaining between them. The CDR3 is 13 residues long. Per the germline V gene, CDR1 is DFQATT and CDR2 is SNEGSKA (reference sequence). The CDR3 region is CSARARSGDTQYF. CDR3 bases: TGCAGTGCTAGAGCTCGGAGTGGAGATACGCAGTATTTT.

The CDR3: CASSRAPEGGTDTQYF. DNA of the CDR3: TGCGCCAGCAGCCGAGCCCCCGAGGGGGGCACAGATACGCAGTATTTT. The rearrangement uses TRBV4-3 and TRBJ2-3; tentative D call: TRBD1 (6 bases). There are 16 residues in the CDR3. Between the trimmed V and J ends, which lost 4 bases and 1 base, there was a span of 15 bases. Germline lookup yields CDR1 LGHNA and CDR2 YSLEER.

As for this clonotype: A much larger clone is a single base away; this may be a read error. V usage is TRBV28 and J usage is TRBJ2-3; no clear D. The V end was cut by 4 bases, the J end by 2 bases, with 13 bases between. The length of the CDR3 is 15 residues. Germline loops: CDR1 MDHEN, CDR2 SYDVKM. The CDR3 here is CASSWSSWDTDTQYF. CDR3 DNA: TGTGCCAGCAGTTGGTCTTCGTGGGACACAGATACGCAGTATTTT.

The CDR3 nucleotides read TGCAGTGCTAGTAGCAGCCATCTGGGAGAGACCCAGTACTTC. Translating it yields CSASSSHLGETQYF. The chain uses TRBV20-1 and TRBJ2-5; the D is unclear. CDR1 is DFQATT and CDR2 is SNEGSKA in the germline V gene (reference sequence). The V end was cut by 3 bases, the J end by 4 bases, with 15 bases between. The CDR3 sequence is 14 residues long.

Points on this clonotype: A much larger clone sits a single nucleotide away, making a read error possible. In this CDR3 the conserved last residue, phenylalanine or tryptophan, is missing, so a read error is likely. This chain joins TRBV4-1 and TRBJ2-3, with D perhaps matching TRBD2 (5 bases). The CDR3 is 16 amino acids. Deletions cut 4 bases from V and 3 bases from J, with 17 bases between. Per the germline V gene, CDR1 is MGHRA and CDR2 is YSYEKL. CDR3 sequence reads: CASSLRGSPQTDTQYL. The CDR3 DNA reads TGCGCCAGCAGCCTCCGAGGGAGCCCACAAACAGATACGCAGTATTTA.

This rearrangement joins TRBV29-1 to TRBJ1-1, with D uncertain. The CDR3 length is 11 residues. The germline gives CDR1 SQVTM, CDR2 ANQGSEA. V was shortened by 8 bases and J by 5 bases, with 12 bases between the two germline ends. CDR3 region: CSWGGGTEAFF. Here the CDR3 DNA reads TGCAGCTGGGGAGGTGGAACTGAAGCTTTCTTT.

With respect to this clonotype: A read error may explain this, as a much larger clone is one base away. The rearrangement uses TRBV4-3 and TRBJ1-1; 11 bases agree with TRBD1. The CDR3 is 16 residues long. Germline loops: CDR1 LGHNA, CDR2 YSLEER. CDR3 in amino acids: CARSQGTGGAPTEAFF. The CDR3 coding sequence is TGCGCCCGCAGCCAAGGGACAGGGGGGGCCCCCACTGAAGCTTTCTTT.

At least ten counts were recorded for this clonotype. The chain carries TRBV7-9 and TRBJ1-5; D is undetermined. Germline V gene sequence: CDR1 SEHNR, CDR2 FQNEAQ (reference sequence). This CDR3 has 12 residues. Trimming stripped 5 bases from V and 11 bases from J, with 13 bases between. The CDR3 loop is CASSRLSESQHF. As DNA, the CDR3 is TGTGCCAGCAGCCGACTTAGCGAGTCCCAGCATTTT.

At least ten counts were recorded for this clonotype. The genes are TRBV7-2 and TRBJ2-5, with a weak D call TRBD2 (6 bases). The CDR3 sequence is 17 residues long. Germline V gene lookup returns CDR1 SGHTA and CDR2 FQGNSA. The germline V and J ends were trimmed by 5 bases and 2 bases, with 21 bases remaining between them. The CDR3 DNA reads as TGTGCCAGCAGCCCCGAGACGTTGCTAGCGCCTCAAGAGACCCAGTACTTC. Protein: CASSPETLLAPQETQYF.

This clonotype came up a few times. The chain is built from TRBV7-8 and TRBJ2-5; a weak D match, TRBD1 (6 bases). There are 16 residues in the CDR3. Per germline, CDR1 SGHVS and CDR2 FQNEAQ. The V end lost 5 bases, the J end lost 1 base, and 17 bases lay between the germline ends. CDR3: CASSTIPRGPQETQYF. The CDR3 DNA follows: TGTGCCAGCAGCACGATACCCAGGGGTCCCCAAGAGACCCAGTACTTC.

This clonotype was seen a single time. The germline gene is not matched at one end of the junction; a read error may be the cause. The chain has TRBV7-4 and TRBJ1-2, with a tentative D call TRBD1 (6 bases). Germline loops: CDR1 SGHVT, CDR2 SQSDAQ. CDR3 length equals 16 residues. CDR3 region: CASSLVSLAGALGCTF. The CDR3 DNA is TGTGCCAGCAGCTTAGTATCGTTAGCGGGGGCTCTTGGCTGCACCTTC.

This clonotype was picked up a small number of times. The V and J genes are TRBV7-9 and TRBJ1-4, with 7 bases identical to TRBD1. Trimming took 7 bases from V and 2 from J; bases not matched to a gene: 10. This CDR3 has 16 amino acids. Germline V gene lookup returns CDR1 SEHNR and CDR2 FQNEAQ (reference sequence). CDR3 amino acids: CASTLTGYGTNEKLFF. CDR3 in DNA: TGTGCCAGCACCCTGACAGGGTATGGTACTAATGAAAAACTGTTTTTT.